Presented here are 31 T cell receptor beta chains from one specimen sequenced in a study of blood T cell repertoires in COVID-19. The repertoire was sequenced with immunoSEQ multiplex PCR; TCRdb's copy has only in-frame clones and lacks some. The data show fewer than 500,000 clones, with roughly 85% seen just once and 1.4% held by the top ten. Sequences were obtained from peripheral blood. The receptors shown here come from a woman between 25 and 40 years old with active or convalescent COVID-19.

The chain has TRBV5-1 and TRBJ2-7; TRBD2 matches at 9 bases. Germline V gene data show CDR1 as SGHRS and CDR2 as YFSETQ. Trimming at V came to 4 bases and at J to 5 bases, leaving 13 bases not matched to a gene. The CDR3 has 16 residues. The chain's CDR3 is CASSPRPASGTHEQYF. In DNA, the CDR3 is TGCGCCAGCAGCCCCCGGCCGGCTAGCGGGACCCACGAGCAGTACTTC.

The chain carries TRBV27 and TRBJ2-7; 10 bases line up with TRBD2. Germline trimming cut 4 bases from V and 6 bases from J; bases unmatched to any gene: 9. This CDR3 has 15 residues. Germline V lookup: CDR1 MNHEY, CDR2 SMNVEV (reference sequence). The CDR3 protein is CASSSGLAGVIEQYF. The DNA of the CDR3 is TGTGCCAGCAGTTCCGGGCTAGCGGGAGTTATCGAGCAGTACTTC.

This clone has just one count. The chain links TRBV5-1 to TRBJ2-1; perhaps TRBD2 as D (6 bases). V was clipped by 3 bases and J by 8 bases, with 18 bases between them. The CDR3 loop spans 15 amino acids. The germline V gene has CDR1 SGHRS and CDR2 YFSETQ. For the CDR3, the DNA is TGCGCCAGCAGCTGGGGGGACGGCGTAAGAGATGAGCAGTTCTTC. This sequence encodes CASSWGDGVRDEQFF.

The chain has TRBV15 and TRBJ1-6; unclear D gene. This CDR3 comprises 15 residues. Germline V lookup: CDR1 LNHNV, CDR2 YYDKDF (reference sequence). V was clipped by 0 bases and J by 7 bases, with 10 bases between them. In DNA, the CDR3 is TGTGCCACCAGCAGAGATCGATCACTAAATTCACCCCTCCACTTT. Its protein product is CATSRDRSLNSPLHF.

V gene TRBV29-1 combines with J gene TRBJ2-5; 7 nucleotides agree with TRBD1. The CDR3 totals 15 residues. V lost 3 bases, J lost 3 bases, and 10 bases stayed unmatched. CDR1 is SQVTM, CDR2 ANQGSEA, per germline. This chain's CDR3 is CSVDGTATVEETQYF. DNA for the CDR3: TGCAGCGTTGACGGGACAGCGACGGTGGAAGAGACCCAGTACTTC.

The genes are TRBV5-8 and TRBJ1-3; D is ambiguous. Germline loops: CDR1 SGHTS, CDR2 YDEGEE. This CDR3 region has 13 residues. V dropped 4 bases and J dropped 0 bases, with 5 bases sitting between them. The DNA for the CDR3 is TGTGCCAGCAGCGTCGGCTCTGGAAACACCATATATTTT. Its protein is CASSVGSGNTIYF.

The chain carries TRBV11-3 and TRBJ1-1; a possible D gene is TRBD1 (6 bases). This CDR3 spans 14 amino acids. The germline V and J ends were trimmed by 6 bases and 1 base, with 12 bases remaining between them. In germline, CDR1 is SGHNT, CDR2 YENEEA. The CDR3, as DNA: TGTGCCAGCAGTACCGGGACAAAGAACACTGAAGCTTTCTTT. Its translation is CASSTGTKNTEAFF.

This chain joins TRBV12-3 or TRBV12-4 and TRBJ2-7, with D unresolved. The CDR3 has 11 residues. The germline V and J ends were trimmed by 6 bases and 4 bases, with 7 bases remaining between them. CDR3 nucleotide sequence: TGTGCCAGCAGCGTTTCTTACGAGCAGTACTTC. As protein: CASSVSYEQYF.

This clone was observed a few times. V is TRBV12-3 or TRBV12-4 and J is TRBJ1-5; unclear D gene. The CDR3 is 13 residues long. The V end lost 1 base, the J end lost 3 bases, and 4 bases lay between the germline ends. CDR3 DNA: TGTGCCAGCAGTTTAGATCTCAATCAGCCCCAGCATTTT. It is translated as CASSLDLNQPQHF.

CDR3 protein: CASSFSALLGETQYF. DNA for the CDR3: TGTGCCAGCAGCTTCTCCGCACTCCTGGGCGAGACCCAGTACTTC. The gene calls are TRBV5-4 and TRBJ2-5; D unclear. From germline, CDR1 is SGHNT and CDR2 YYREEE (reference sequence). V was trimmed by 2 bases and J by 5 bases, leaving 16 bases between them. CDR3 size: 15 residues. Complete variable domain (other parts from reference TRBV5-4 and TRBJ2-5): ETGVTQSPTHLIKTRGQQVTLRCSSQSGHNTVSWYQQALGQGPQFIFQYYREEENGRGNFPPRFSGLQFPNYSSELNVNALELDDSALYLCASSFSALLGETQYFGPGTRLLVL.

The CDR3 DNA reads as TGTGCCAGCAGCTTAGATTTCGGGGAGCAGTACTTC. This sequence encodes CASSLDFGEQYF. This chain joins TRBV11-3 and TRBJ2-7; D gene ambiguous. The V and J ends lost 0 bases and 7 bases respectively, with 7 bases between them. Germline CDR1 reads SGHNT; CDR2 reads YENEEA. The CDR3 covers 12 residues.

This rearrangement joins TRBV11-2 to TRBJ2-7, with 7 bases fitting TRBD2. After removal of 0 bases from V and 7 bases from J, the junction contained 6 bases not matched to a gene. The V gene's germline CDR1 is SGHAT and CDR2 FQNNGV. The length of the CDR3 is 14 residues. The CDR3 DNA follows: TGTGCCAGCAGCTTAGAGTGGGCGGGGGTTGAGCAGTACTTC. It yields the protein CASSLEWAGVEQYF. Full variable domain (remainder filled in from reference TRBV11-2 and TRBJ2-7): EAGVAQSPRYKIIEKRQSVAFWCNPISGHATLYWYQQILGQGPKLLIQFQNNGVVDDSQLPKDRFSAERLKGVDSTLKIQPAKLEDSAVYLCASSLEWAGVEQYFGPGTRLTVT.

The rearrangement joins TRBV5-5 to TRBJ2-1; weak D call: TRBD1 (6 bases). Per germline, CDR1 SGHKS and CDR2 YYEKEE (reference sequence). V gave up 0 bases and J gave up 0 bases, with 10 bases separating them. CDR3 length: 16 residues. The CDR3 loop is CASSLARGHSYNEQFF. The CDR3 DNA follows: TGTGCCAGCAGCTTGGCGAGGGGACACTCCTACAATGAGCAGTTCTTC.

The V gene is TRBV6-1, the J gene TRBJ1-4; TRBD1 might be the D (6 bases). This CDR3 is 17 amino acids long. V dropped 3 bases and J dropped 5 bases, with 19 bases sitting between them. The germline gives CDR1 MNHNS, CDR2 SASEGT. CDR3 sequence: CASSEAARGAYNEKLFF. The CDR3 DNA reads as TGTGCCAGCAGTGAGGCGGCGCGGGGGGCATACAATGAAAAACTGTTTTTT.

The genes are TRBV4-2 and TRBJ1-2, with 9 bases aligning to TRBD1. The germline gives CDR1 LGHNA, CDR2 YNFKEQ. This CDR3 has 15 amino acids. J gave up 8 bases and V 5 bases, and 12 bases lay outside the gene matches. CDR3: CASSIRDRDYEGYTF. In nucleotides, the CDR3 is TGTGCCAGCAGCATCCGGGACAGGGACTATGAGGGCTACACCTTC.

This chain links TRBV6-5 with TRBJ1-2; 7 bases fit TRBD1. V trimming: 6 bases; J trimming: 8 bases; junction bases outside the gene matches: 15. The CDR3 totals 15 residues. Germline lookup yields CDR1 MNHEY and CDR2 SVGAGI. The CDR3 protein is CASRTPGTESSGYTF. The DNA for the CDR3 is TGTGCCAGCAGAACCCCCGGGACAGAGTCCAGCGGCTACACCTTC.

The rearrangement uses TRBV13 and TRBJ1-4; 7 bases align to TRBD1. This CDR3 comprises 16 residues. V lost 5 bases to trimming and J lost 4 bases; unmatched junction nucleotides: 10. The germline V gene has CDR1 PRHDT and CDR2 FYEKMQ (reference sequence). CDR3 amino acids: CASSRGQTGSNEKLFF. CDR3 coding DNA: TGTGCCAGCAGCCGGGGACAGACGGGGAGTAATGAAAAACTGTTTTTT.

The table lists this clone with many counts. The V call is TRBV6-4, the J call TRBJ2-2, with 7 bases matching TRBD2. V was clipped by 2 bases and J by 3 bases; unmatched bases: 0. The CDR3 has 14 residues. CDR1 is MRHNA and CDR2 is SNTAGT in the germline V gene. In DNA, the CDR3 is TGTGCCAGCAGTGACGGGGGGGACACCGGGGAGCTGTTTTTT. Encoded protein: CASSDGGDTGELFF.

This chain uses TRBV2 with TRBJ2-2; 7 nucleotides match TRBD2. Losses at the gene ends were 1 base for V and 3 bases for J; bases not matched to a gene: 2. The CDR3 consists of 15 residues. CDR1 and CDR2 from the germline V gene are SNHLY and FYNNEI. The CDR3, as DNA: TGTGCCAGCAGTGAAGGTGGGAGGGACACCGGGGAGCTGTTTTTT. Translation: CASSEGGRDTGELFF.

The V gene is TRBV21-1, the J gene TRBJ2-2; the table calls TRBD1, which could not be checked here. TRBV21-1 is a known pseudogene. The CDR3 consists of 16 residues. This CDR3 reads CASSKFWGLWAGELFF. In DNA form, the CDR3 reads TGTGCCAGCAGCAAATTCTGGGGGCTATGGGCCGGGGAGCTGTTTTTT.

Written as DNA, the CDR3 is TGCGCCAGCAGCCTCGGGGGGCCAGGACTAGCGGCCCGGTGGTACTTC. Translating it yields CASSLGGPGLAARWYF. The chain joins TRBV5-1 to TRBJ2-7; 10 nucleotides line up with TRBD2. This CDR3 is built from 16 residues. Unmatched junction bases numbered 19, after V lost 4 bases and J lost 12 bases. The germline gives CDR1 SGHRS, CDR2 YFSETQ.

The CDR3 is CASSVAVRDRDSYTF. The CDR3 coding sequence is TGTGCCAGCAGCGTAGCAGTTCGGGACAGGGATAGTTACACCTTC. The rearrangement uses TRBV9 and TRBJ1-2; 9 bases agree with TRBD1. Losses at the gene ends were 0 bases for V and 11 bases for J; bases not matched to a gene: 11. This CDR3 has 15 amino acids. Germline assignment: CDR1 SGDLS and CDR2 YYNGEE.

The rearrangement uses TRBV19 and TRBJ1-5, with 8 bases identical to TRBD1. The CDR3 is made up of 19 amino acids. J was trimmed by 0 bases and V by 3 bases; bases with no gene match: 13. Germline CDR1 is LNHDA and CDR2 is SQIVND (reference sequence). CDR3 coding DNA: TGTGCCAGTAGTATCCCACCAGGGACAGGAGGCTATAGCAATCAGCCCCAGCATTTT. Its translation is CASSIPPGTGGYSNQPQHF.

The chain is built from TRBV6-5 and TRBJ1-5; D is uncertain. The CDR3 totals 13 residues. Germline V CDR1 and CDR2: MNHEY, SVGAGI. V lost 6 bases and J 5 bases, leaving 11 bases between the germline ends. The CDR3 nucleotides are TGTGCCAGCAGCCTAAGTCGCGATCAGCCCCAGCATTTT. Protein product: CASSLSRDQPQHF.

The chain combines TRBV13 with TRBJ1-2; D not resolved. With 5 bases removed from V and 4 bases from J, the gap between germline ends came to 5 bases. This CDR3 has 11 residues. Germline loops: CDR1 PRHDT, CDR2 FYEKMQ (reference sequence). The CDR3 spells CASSTRYGYTF. In nucleotides, the CDR3 is TGTGCCAGCAGCACACGCTATGGCTACACCTTC.

The chain employs TRBV7-2 and TRBJ2-7; 8 nucleotides line up with TRBD1. V gave up 5 bases and J gave up 5 bases; unmatched junction bases: 5. Germline V gives CDR1 SGHTA, CDR2 FQGNSA. This CDR3 is 13 amino acids long. DNA of the CDR3: TGTGCCAGCAGCCCAGGACAGGGTCACGAGCAGTACTTC. Amino acid sequence: CASSPGQGHEQYF.

The V call is TRBV4-2, the J call TRBJ1-4; unclear D gene. Germline assignment: CDR1 LGHNA and CDR2 YNFKEQ. With 0 bases removed from V and 0 bases from J, the gap between germline ends came to 8 bases. CDR3 size: 16 residues. The CDR3 nucleotides read TGTGCCAGCAGCCAAGATCCGGTTACAACTAATGAAAAACTGTTTTTT. It codes for CASSQDPVTTNEKLFF.

This clone was seen a single time. V usage is TRBV4-1 and J usage is TRBJ1-1; 7 bases line up with TRBD1. CDR1 is MGHRA and CDR2 is YSYEKL in the germline V gene. The CDR3 extends over 19 amino acids. With 0 bases clipped from V and 0 bases from J, the junction kept 13 bases outside the gene matches. The CDR3 sequence is CASSQEGPQGSYMNTEAFF. CDR3 DNA sequence: TGCGCCAGCAGCCAAGAAGGGCCACAGGGGTCGTATATGAACACTGAAGCTTTCTTT.

The chain couples TRBV2 to TRBJ1-5; no clear D gene. The CDR3 is made up of 12 amino acids. The V gene lost 6 bases and the J gene lost 0 bases, with 3 bases spanning the gap. The germline CDR1 and CDR2 sequences are SNHLY and FYNNEI. The CDR3 nucleotides are TGTGCCAGCAGCCGTAGCAATCAGCCCCAGCATTTT. Residues: CASSRSNQPQHF.

This clone was picked up a small number of times. This sequence joins TRBV7-2 and TRBJ2-7; TRBD1 might be the D (6 bases). The CDR3 sequence is 14 residues long. CDR1 SGHTA and CDR2 FQGNSA come from the germline V gene. Trimming shortened V by 5 bases and J by 3 bases, and 14 bases separated the two germline ends. CDR3 region: CASSLQTGYYEQYF. In DNA form, the CDR3 reads TGTGCCAGCAGCCTCCAAACAGGGTACTACGAGCAGTACTTC.

The chain has TRBV6-1 and TRBJ2-5, with 7 bases fitting TRBD1. J gave up 5 bases and V 0 bases, and 9 bases lay outside the gene matches. CDR1 is MNHNS and CDR2 is SASEGT in the germline V gene. The CDR3 consists of 16 residues. The CDR3 DNA is TGTGCCAGCAGTGAAGCGCTGACAGGGAAGTGGGAGACCCAGTACTTC. It is translated as CASSEALTGKWETQYF.